This TCR beta chain appears in the sequencing data of a study of regulatory T cells in long-lasting Graves disease. According to the study, TCR beta libraries were built with iRepertoire HTBI primers and CDR3-region Arm-PCR. One entry per CDR3 protein, called by TCRdb with MiXCR from the multiplex PCR reads. The sample lists 700,000 or so distinct CDR3 sequences; 25% to 35% were seen once. This clonotype was detected a few times. Indicated time point: persistent/refractory GD, antithyroid drugs over 5 years with positive TRAb. Isolated PBMC RNA provided the starting material for the TCR library. This CDR3 contains 14 residues. V was clipped by 1 base and J by 2 bases, with 9 bases between them. The germline CDR1 and CDR2 sequences are LNHDA and SQIVND (reference sequence).

The sequences come from peripheral blood mononuclear cells (PBMCs), collected when the disease was refractory, from a patient treated with antithyroid drugs. The gene calls are TRBV19 and TRBJ2-7; no clear D gene. The receptor was isolated from a female donor with Graves disease. In DNA, the CDR3 is TGTGCCAGTAGTATAGGAAGGGTGGCCTACGAGCAGTACTTC. Translated: CASSIGRVAYEQYF.